Below, 21 T cell receptor beta chains from the same sample are listed, as sequenced in a study of graft-versus-host responses after intestinal transplantation. Only in-frame clones appear in the TCRdb table, and some are missing; sequencing was by immunoSEQ multiplex PCR. The repertoire has 90,000 to 150,000 clones, roughly 95% of them found once; the top ten carry more than 3%. No antigens are known for them. This specimen was unstimulated CD8+ T cells sorted from spleen or lymph node cells, taken before intestinal transplant. All receptors come from a human donor who received an intestinal transplant.

The chain has TRBV4-2 and TRBJ2-7, with TRBD2 matching 8 bases. CDR1 is LGHNA and CDR2 is YNFKEQ in the germline V gene. V was clipped by 4 bases and J by 3 bases; unmatched bases: 11. This CDR3 has 16 residues. CDR3 DNA: TGTGCCAGCAGCCTTTTAGCGGGAACGTTAAGCTACGAGCAGTACTTC. Its protein product is CASSLLAGTLSYEQYF.

V and J are TRBV5-6 and TRBJ1-2; TRBD1 matches 11 bases. Germline V CDR1 and CDR2: SGHDT, YYEEEE. CDR3 size: 15 residues. The V and J ends lost 0 bases and 7 bases, in that order; junction bases with no gene match: 5. The CDR3 loop reads CASSLGTGGDGGYTF. CDR3 DNA sequence: TGTGCCAGCAGCTTGGGGACAGGGGGCGACGGTGGCTACACCTTC.

The genes are TRBV2 and TRBJ2-1; 9 bases line up with TRBD2. This CDR3 has 16 amino acids. Germline V lookup: CDR1 SNHLY, CDR2 FYNNEI. J lost 0 bases, V lost 4 bases, and 4 bases had no gene match. In DNA, the CDR3 is TGTGCCAGCAGTGTGGATAGCGGGAGCTCCTACAATGAGCAGTTCTTC. As protein: CASSVDSGSSYNEQFF.

The chain combines TRBV13 with TRBJ2-7, with unresolved D. This CDR3 comprises 18 residues. Looked up from germline, CDR1 is PRHDT and CDR2 is FYEKMQ (reference sequence). The V and J ends lost 5 bases and 6 bases respectively, with 29 bases between them. CDR3 DNA sequence: TGTGCCAGCAGCGCTCTTCCTCGACCGGACCAAGGAGCAAGCGAGCAGTACTTC. It is translated as CASSALPRPDQGASEQYF.

This chain joins TRBV15 and TRBJ2-7; D remains ambiguous. Trimming cost V 0 bases and J 3 bases, with 9 bases left between them. The germline V gene has CDR1 LNHNV and CDR2 YYDKDF (reference sequence). The CDR3 loop spans 14 amino acids. The CDR3 protein is CATSRELRYYEQYF. The CDR3 DNA reads TGTGCCACCAGCAGAGAACTGAGATACTACGAGCAGTACTTC.

The V call is TRBV28, the J call TRBJ2-1, with D uncertain. CDR1 is MDHEN, CDR2 SYDVKM, per germline. The V gene lost 4 bases and the J gene lost 5 bases, with 15 bases spanning the gap. CDR3 length equals 15 residues. The CDR3 region has the DNA TGTGCCAGCAGTTCCACCCCCTTCTCGAACAATGAGCAGTTCTTC. Its translation: CASSSTPFSNNEQFF.

V gene TRBV7-9 combines with J gene TRBJ2-7, with 7 bases fitting TRBD2. Germline values: CDR1 SEHNR, CDR2 FQNEAQ (reference sequence). The CDR3 loop spans 15 amino acids. Germline trimming cut 5 bases from V and 2 bases from J; bases unmatched to any gene: 9. Here the CDR3 DNA reads TGTGCCAGCAGCGGAGCGGGGTACCAGGCCTACGAGCAGTACTTC. Translated: CASSGAGYQAYEQYF.

This chain links TRBV28 with TRBJ2-4; 7 bases align to TRBD1. This CDR3 spans 14 amino acids. CDR1 and CDR2 (germline): MDHEN, SYDVKM. After removal of 5 bases from V and 3 bases from J, the junction contained 4 bases not matched to a gene. The chain's CDR3 is CASSTRDSKNIQYF. CDR3 coding DNA: TGTGCCAGCAGTACCCGGGACAGCAAAAACATTCAGTACTTC.

A word on this clone: Other DNA sequences in the sample encode the same CDR3. The V and J genes are TRBV6-5 and TRBJ1-5; no definite D call. Germline CDR1 and CDR2: MNHEY and SVGAGI. V was clipped by 0 bases and J by 3 bases, with 9 bases between them. The CDR3 totals 15 residues. The DNA for the CDR3 is TGTGCCAGCAGTTACTCTGGGCAACCCAATCAGCCCCAGCATTTT. Amino acids: CASSYSGQPNQPQHF.

The CDR3 DNA reads TGTGCCAGCAGCCCGAACAGTATTTACGAGCAGTACTTC. Protein: CASSPNSIYEQYF. The chain links TRBV7-6 to TRBJ2-7; no firm D call. Trimming removed 5 bases from V and 4 bases from J, with 12 bases in between. The CDR3 has 13 amino acids. Germline values: CDR1 SGHVS, CDR2 FNYEAQ.

The chain couples TRBV4-2 to TRBJ2-2; D gene uncertain. V lost 9 bases and J 6 bases, leaving 8 bases between the germline ends. Germline CDR1 reads LGHNA; CDR2 reads YNFKEQ. This CDR3 comprises 11 residues. This CDR3 reads CASGWAGELFF. Written as DNA, the CDR3 is TGTGCCAGTGGCTGGGCCGGGGAGCTGTTTTTT.

V is TRBV4-2 and J is TRBJ1-5, with 9 bases aligning to TRBD1. The CDR3 consists of 14 residues. The germline CDR1 and CDR2 sequences are LGHNA and YNFKEQ. V was pared by 0 bases and J by 6 bases, with 0 bases of the junction left unmatched. The CDR3 region is CASSQEDRGQPQHF. The CDR3 DNA sequence: TGTGCCAGCAGCCAAGAGGACAGGGGTCAGCCCCAGCATTTT.

The chain couples TRBV28 to TRBJ1-1; no clear D. V lost 7 bases to trimming and J lost 11 bases, with 23 bases between them. CDR3 length: 14 amino acids. Per germline, CDR1 MDHEN and CDR2 SYDVKM. The CDR3 region has the DNA TGTGCCAGCACTCTCCGCTTAGGGCCCTTAACGGCTTTCTTT. This sequence encodes CASTLRLGPLTAFF.

This clone was seen once. The chain carries TRBV29-1 and TRBJ2-1; 8 nucleotides match TRBD2. The V and J ends lost 0 bases and 2 bases, in that order; junction bases with no gene match: 3. CDR1 is SQVTM and CDR2 is ANQGSEA in the germline V gene. This CDR3 contains 15 residues. The DNA of the CDR3 is TGCAGCGTTGAAGATCAAGCGGGGGCCTACAATGAGCAGTTCTTC. The encoded protein is CSVEDQAGAYNEQFF.

The chain employs TRBV4-1 and TRBJ1-1; a weak D match, TRBD1 (5 bases). This CDR3 has 16 residues. V was clipped by 0 bases and J by 0 bases, with 11 bases between them. The V gene's germline CDR1 is MGHRA and CDR2 YSYEKL. Here the CDR3 reads CASSQDPGGLNTEAFF. CDR3 DNA sequence: TGCGCCAGCAGCCAAGACCCCGGGGGTCTGAACACTGAAGCTTTCTTT.

The chain carries TRBV15 and TRBJ2-5; the match to TRBD2 covers 10 bases. The CDR3 spans 15 residues. Germline assignment: CDR1 LNHNV and CDR2 YYDKDF (reference sequence). The junction had 5 bases not matched to a gene; V was cut back by 5 bases and J by 2 bases. The CDR3 DNA reads TGTGCCACCAGCCCGACTAGCGGGTCACAAGAGACCCAGTACTTC. Translating it yields CATSPTSGSQETQYF. Filled out from reference TRBV15 and TRBJ2-5, the complete variable domain reads DAMVIQNPRYQVTQFGKPVTLSCSQTLNHNVMYWYQQKSSQAPKLLFHYYDKDFNNEADTPDNFQSRRPNTSFCFLDIRSPGLGDTAMYLCATSPTSGSQETQYFGPGTRLLVL.

V gene TRBV5-1 combines with J gene TRBJ2-1; the D is unclear. CDR1 is SGHRS and CDR2 is YFSETQ in the germline V gene. The CDR3 is 16 amino acids. The V gene lost 4 bases and the J gene lost 2 bases, with 16 bases spanning the gap. CDR3 in amino acids: CASSLGEEFTYNEQFF. The CDR3 nucleotides are TGCGCCAGCAGCCTGGGTGAGGAATTCACCTACAATGAGCAGTTCTTC.

V and J are TRBV7-9 and TRBJ2-1; D may be TRBD2 (6 bases). With 5 bases removed from V and 8 bases from J, the gap between germline ends came to 19 bases. Germline CDR1 and CDR2: SEHNR and FQNEAQ (reference sequence). The CDR3 is 15 residues long. The CDR3 DNA sequence: TGTGCCAGCAGCCCCACAGGCGGGAACTTGGATGAGCAGTTCTTC. This codes for CASSPTGGNLDEQFF.

The rearrangement links TRBV10-3 to TRBJ2-3; 9 bases are a match to TRBD2. The germline V gene encodes CDR1 ENHRY and CDR2 SYGVKD. The CDR3 has 15 residues. V trimming: 3 bases; J trimming: 6 bases; junction bases outside the gene matches: 7. CDR3 residues: CAISEWREGQDTQYF. CDR3 DNA: TGTGCCATCAGTGAATGGCGGGAGGGCCAGGATACGCAGTATTTT.

This chain links TRBV10-3 with TRBJ2-7; no clear D gene. V lost 3 bases and J lost 5, with 11 bases in between. Germline V gives CDR1 ENHRY, CDR2 SYGVKD. The CDR3 is 13 amino acids. DNA of the CDR3: TGTGCCATCAGTGATTCGAAGGGTAACGAGCAGTACTTC. Protein product: CAISDSKGNEQYF.

The chain couples TRBV9 to TRBJ2-3; the D gene is possibly TRBD2 (7 bases). Germline CDR1 and CDR2: SGDLS and YYNGEE. There are 18 residues in the CDR3. Trimming stripped 4 bases from V and 3 bases from J, with 24 bases between. The chain's CDR3 is CASSSRGGLGDRTDTQYF. Here the CDR3 DNA reads TGTGCCAGCAGCTCTAGGGGGGGACTGGGAGACAGGACAGATACGCAGTATTTT.